The clone carrying this TCR beta chain has only a few counts. Its antigen is unknown. This sample stems from a study of CD8+ T cells in alopecia areata. RNA extraction and reverse transcription yielded cDNA as sequencing template. Clones were sequenced by immunoSEQ multiplex PCR, and TCRdb holds only the in-frame ones, with some missing. The sample contains around 120,000 clones, 47% of which appear only once. CDR1 is SGHAT, CDR2 FQNNGV, per germline. V shed 2 bases, J shed 8 bases, and the junction held 4 bases outside the gene matches. The CDR3 totals 13 residues. Peripheral blood, together with lesional scalp punch biopsies, was collected from alopecia areata patients. Overall study findings and caveats: It was less clear whether patients shared TCRs than it was in mice, possibly because of HLA. Affected scalp, especially in alopecia totalis/universalis, had a higher clonality than normal scalp did.

This TCR came from a human donor with alopecia areata. Sequencing was performed on NKG2D-low CD8+ T cells sorted from blood. V usage is TRBV11-2 and J usage is TRBJ2-5, with 8 nucleotides matching TRBD2. For the CDR3, the DNA is TGTGCCAGCAGCTTATCCGGGGGGGGAACCCAGTACTTC. Its protein product is CASSLSGGGTQYF. The whole variable domain, filled in from reference TRBV11-2 and TRBJ2-5, reads EAGVAQSPRYKIIEKRQSVAFWCNPISGHATLYWYQQILGQGPKLLIQFQNNGVVDDSQLPKDRFSAERLKGVDSTLKIQPAKLEDSAVYLCASSLSGGGTQYFGPGTRLLVL.